This TCR beta chain was sequenced during a study of blood T cells in healthy people across ages. This clonotype has a handful of counts. It was with a sample-barcoded 5' primer and a J-beta primer mix that a second PCR of about 6 to 12 cycles was run. TCRdb analysed the 5' RACE reads with MiXCR anew, one entry per CDR3 protein. Seen here are some 1.5 million distinct CDR3 sequences, approximately 28% observed once, and the top ten hold 7.7%. The source is a woman younger than 45 in good health. Sequenced: blood.

The CDR3 DNA reads TGCAGTGCTAGAGTTTCCCAAACCTACAATGAGCAGTTCTTC. This gives the protein CSARVSQTYNEQFF. The V and J genes are TRBV20-1 and TRBJ2-1; the D is unclear. Germline CDR1 is DFQATT and CDR2 is SNEGSKA (reference sequence). Trimming shortened V by 1 base and J by 2 bases, and 9 bases separated the two germline ends. This CDR3 comprises 14 residues.